The rows below give T cell receptor beta chains drawn from one sample of a study of OX40 agonist ivuxolimab in advanced cancers. Only in-frame clones appear in the TCRdb table, and some are missing; sequencing was by immunoSEQ multiplex PCR. The sample consists of about 67,000 clones, about nine tenths of them appearing once. The sequencing here drew on CD4+ or CD8+ T cells sorted from blood, taken in a trial of the OX40 agonist ivuxolimab. The receptors come from an adult with an advanced solid tumor such as melanoma, head and neck, liver or kidney cancer. Each CDR3 is given with its conserved first and last residue. D genes are given only for firm matches. The listing skips clone size in some rows; elsewhere it reads once, few, many or a size class.

DNA: TGCGCCACGACTAGCGGGGGGCCGGCAGATACGCAGTATTTT
CDR3: CATTSGGPADTQYF
size: once
D: TRBD2
J: TRBJ2-3
length: 14
V: TRBV5-1

DNA: TGTGCCAGCAGCTTAGAGGGAGGAGCCAAAAACATTCAGTACTTC
CDR3: CASSLEGGAKNIQYF
size: .
D: .
J: TRBJ2-4
length: 15
V: TRBV7-2

DNA: TGCGCCAGCAGCTTGGCCATGGGTAGCCAAGAGACCCAGTACTTC
CDR3: CASSLAMGSQETQYF
size: .
D: .
J: TRBJ2-5
length: 15
V: TRBV5-1

DNA: TGCGCCAGCAGCCCCTGGTCTCGCGGGAGGAACGAGCAGTACTTC
CDR3: CASSPWSRGRNEQYF
size: .
D: TRBD2
J: TRBJ2-7
length: 15
V: TRBV4-1

DNA: TGCGCCAGCAGCCCCCTCGCGGGAGTGGGAGAGACCCAGTACTTC
CDR3: CASSPLAGVGETQYF
size: .
D: TRBD2
J: TRBJ2-5
length: 15
V: TRBV5-1

DNA: TGTGCCAGCAGCCCAATTGAAGATACGCAGTATTTT
CDR3: CASSPIEDTQYF
size: .
D: .
J: TRBJ2-3
length: 12
V: TRBV7-9

DNA: TGTGCCTGGAGTGCCCTGGGCACAGATACGCAGTATTTT
CDR3: CAWSALGTDTQYF
size: .
D: .
J: TRBJ2-3
length: 13
V: TRBV30

DNA: TGCAGCGTCGCGGTACAGGGGGGGAACGAGCAGTACTTC
CDR3: CSVAVQGGNEQYF
size: .
D: .
J: TRBJ2-7
length: 13
V: TRBV29-1

DNA: TGTGCCAGCAGCGCCTGGGCGTTTACAGGGGCCCAAGAGACCCAGTACTTC
CDR3: CASSAWAFTGAQETQYF
size: .
D: TRBD1
J: TRBJ2-5
length: 17
V: TRBV11-3

DNA: TGTGCCAGCGGGCTTTCGAACACCGGGGAGCTGTTTTTT
CDR3: CASGLSNTGELFF
size: .
D: .
J: TRBJ2-2
length: 13
V: TRBV7-9

DNA: TGTGCCAGCAGCACCGCCCTACACAGCGTAGCCTACGAGCAGTACTTC
CDR3: CASSTALHSVAYEQYF
size: .
D: .
J: TRBJ2-7
length: 16
V: TRBV12-1

DNA: TGTGCCAGCAGCGTACTGGGTTTTCAAGAGACCCAGTACTTC
CDR3: CASSVLGFQETQYF
size: .
D: .
J: TRBJ2-5
length: 14
V: TRBV9

DNA: TGTGCCAGCAGTTCCCCAGATACGCAGTATTTT
CDR3: CASSSPDTQYF
size: .
D: .
J: TRBJ2-3
length: 11
V: TRBV11-3

DNA: TGCAGTGCTAGCCGCGTGGAGCAGTACTTC
CDR3: CSASRVEQYF
size: .
D: .
J: TRBJ2-7
length: 10
V: TRBV20-1

DNA: TGTGCCATCAGTTTAGCGGAGCTGGACGAGCAGTACTTC
CDR3: CAISLAELDEQYF
size: .
D: .
J: TRBJ2-7
length: 13
V: TRBV10-3

DNA: TGTGCCAGCAGCCAAGTCGAGGGGCACCGGGAGCTGTTTTTT
CDR3: CASSQVEGHRELFF
size: .
D: .
J: TRBJ2-2
length: 14
V: TRBV14

DNA: TGTGCCAGCAGCTCCCTCCCGACAGATACGCAGTATTTT
CDR3: CASSSLPTDTQYF
size: .
D: .
J: TRBJ2-3
length: 13
V: TRBV5-6

DNA: TGTGCCAGCTCACGAAATGAGGGGGATGGAATAAATACGCAGTATTTT
CDR3: CASSRNEGDGINTQYF
size: .
D: .
J: TRBJ2-3
length: 16
V: TRBV18

DNA: TGCGCCAGCAGCTTGAATGTAGGAGCCACTGAAGCTTTCTTT
CDR3: CASSLNVGATEAFF
size: .
D: .
J: TRBJ1-1
length: 14
V: TRBV5-1

DNA: TGTGCCAGCAGCTTACGACTAGCGGGGGTGGTGGGCACAGATACGCAGTATTTT
CDR3: CASSLRLAGVVGTDTQYF
size: .
D: .
J: TRBJ2-3
length: 18
V: TRBV12-1

DNA: TGCGCCAGCAGCTTCCAAGGGGGACTAGCGGGGGTGGAGCGGTATTTT
CDR3: CASSFQGGLAGVERYF
size: .
D: TRBD2
J: TRBJ2-3
length: 16
V: TRBV5-1

DNA: TGTGCCAGCAGCGCGCGGACAGCACCGAGCTCCTATAATTCACCCCTCCACTTT
CDR3: CASSARTAPSSYNSPLHF
size: .
D: .
J: TRBJ1-6
length: 18
V: TRBV9

DNA: TGTGCCAGCTCACCACTCACCCTGGGGGAGCAGTACTTC
CDR3: CASSPLTLGEQYF
size: .
D: .
J: TRBJ2-7
length: 13
V: TRBV18

DNA: TGTGCCACCGTCCCGGGACAGGGGATTGCCACAGATACGCAGTATTTT
CDR3: CATVPGQGIATDTQYF
size: .
D: TRBD1
J: TRBJ2-3
length: 16
V: TRBV15

DNA: TGTGCCAGCAGCTTGCAGGGGCCTGGAAACACCATATATTTT
CDR3: CASSLQGPGNTIYF
size: once
D: .
J: TRBJ1-3
length: 14
V: TRBV5-6